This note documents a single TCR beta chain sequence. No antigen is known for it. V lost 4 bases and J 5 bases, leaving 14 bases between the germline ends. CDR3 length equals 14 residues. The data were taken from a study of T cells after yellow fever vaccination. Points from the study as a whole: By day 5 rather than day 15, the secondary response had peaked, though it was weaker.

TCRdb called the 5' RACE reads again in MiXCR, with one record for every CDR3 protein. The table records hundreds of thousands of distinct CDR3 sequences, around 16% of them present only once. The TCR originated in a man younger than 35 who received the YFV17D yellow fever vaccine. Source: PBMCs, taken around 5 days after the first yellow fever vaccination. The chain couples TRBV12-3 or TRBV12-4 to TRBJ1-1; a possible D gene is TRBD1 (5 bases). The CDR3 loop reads CASSSGTVKTEAFF. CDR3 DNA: TGTGCCAGCAGTTCCGGGACCGTTAAGACTGAAGCTTTCTTT.